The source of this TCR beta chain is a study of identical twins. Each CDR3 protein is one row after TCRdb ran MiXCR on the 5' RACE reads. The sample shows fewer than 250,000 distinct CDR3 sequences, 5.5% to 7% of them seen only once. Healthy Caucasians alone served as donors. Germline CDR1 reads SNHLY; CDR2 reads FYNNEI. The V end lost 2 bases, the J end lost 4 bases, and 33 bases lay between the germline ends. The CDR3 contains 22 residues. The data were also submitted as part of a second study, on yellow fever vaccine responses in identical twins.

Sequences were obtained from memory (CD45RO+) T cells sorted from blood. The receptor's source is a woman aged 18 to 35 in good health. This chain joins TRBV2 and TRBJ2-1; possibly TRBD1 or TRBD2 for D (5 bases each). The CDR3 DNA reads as TGTGCCAGCAGTGAAAGACAGAGTTACACTCCTATCCCGGGGCTAAGATACAATGAGCAGTTCTTC. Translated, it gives CASSERQSYTPIPGLRYNEQFF.